This T cell receptor beta chain was observed in a study of metastatic and nonmetastatic thyroid tumors. CDR3 size: 15 residues. The germline V gene has CDR1 MDHEN and CDR2 SYDVKM. V lost 6 bases and J 2 bases, leaving 14 bases between the germline ends. MiXCR reprocessed the PCR reads for TCRdb. The sample includes tens of thousands of clones, less than 25% seen only once; the top ten take more than 12%. This clone occurred a few times. Thyroid surgery was preceded by no treatment in any patient. This TCR was recovered from a female donor with papillary thyroid cancer or a benign thyroid nodule (not recorded which). Some clones in this sample may be carry-over from other donors' samples. The chain combines TRBV28 with TRBJ1-3; possibly TRBD1 for D (5 bases). The sample taken for sequencing was tumor tissue. The CDR3 DNA follows: TGTGCCAGCAGGGCTAGGGGATTTGCTGGAAACACCATATATTTT. It codes for CASRARGFAGNTIYF. Using reference TRBV28 and TRBJ1-3 for the parts outside the CDR3, the full variable domain is DVKVTQSSRYLVKRTGEKVFLECVQDMDHENMFWYRQDPGLGLRLIYFSYDVKMKEKGDIPEGYSVSREKKERFSLILESASTNQTSMYLCASRARGFAGNTIYFGEGSWLTVV.